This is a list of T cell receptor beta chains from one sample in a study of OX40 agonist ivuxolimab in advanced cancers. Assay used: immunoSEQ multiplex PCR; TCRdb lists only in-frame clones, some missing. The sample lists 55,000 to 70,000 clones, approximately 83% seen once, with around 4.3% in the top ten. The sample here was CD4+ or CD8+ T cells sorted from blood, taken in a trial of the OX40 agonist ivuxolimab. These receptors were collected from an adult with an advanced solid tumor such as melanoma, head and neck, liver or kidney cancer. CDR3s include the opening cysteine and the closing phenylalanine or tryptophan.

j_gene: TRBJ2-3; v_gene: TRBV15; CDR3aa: CATSRDPLAGTDTQYF
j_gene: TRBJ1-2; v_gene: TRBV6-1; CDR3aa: CASSEPAGSFYGYTF
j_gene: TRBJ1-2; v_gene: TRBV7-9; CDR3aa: CASSLDVDRGNYGYTF
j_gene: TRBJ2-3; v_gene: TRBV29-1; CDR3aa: CSVEDAREGPDTQYF
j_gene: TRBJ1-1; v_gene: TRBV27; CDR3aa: CASSFSPGDTEAFF
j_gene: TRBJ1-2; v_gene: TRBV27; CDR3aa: CASSVNQGIYGYTF
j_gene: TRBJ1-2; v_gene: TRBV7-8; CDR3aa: CASSLAETGRGYTF
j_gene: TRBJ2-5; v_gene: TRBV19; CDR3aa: CASNAGTGEETQYF
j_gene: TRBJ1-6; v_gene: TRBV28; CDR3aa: CASSLGRGDSPLHF
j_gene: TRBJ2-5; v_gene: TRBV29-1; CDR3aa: CSVMPGETQYF
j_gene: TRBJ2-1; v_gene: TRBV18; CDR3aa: CASSPPSTYNEQFF
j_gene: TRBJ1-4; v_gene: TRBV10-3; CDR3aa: CAISAGETNEKLFF
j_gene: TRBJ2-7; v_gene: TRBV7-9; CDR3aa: CASSRPGTGPYEQYF
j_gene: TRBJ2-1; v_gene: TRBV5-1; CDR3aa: CASSLDPTSSYNEQFF
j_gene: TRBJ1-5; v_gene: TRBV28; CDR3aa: CANGQGYNQPQHF
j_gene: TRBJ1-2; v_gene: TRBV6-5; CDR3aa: CASMQGGPNYGYTF
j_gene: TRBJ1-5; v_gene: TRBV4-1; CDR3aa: CASSHGTENQPQHF
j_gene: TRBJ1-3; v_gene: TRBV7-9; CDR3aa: CASSLQAGSGNTIYF
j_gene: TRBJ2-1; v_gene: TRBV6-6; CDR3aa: CASGPRDLGRNEQFF
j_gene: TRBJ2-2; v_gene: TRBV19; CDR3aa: CASSRGTQGGTGELFF
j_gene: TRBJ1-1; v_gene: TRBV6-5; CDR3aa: CASSYAGVEAFF
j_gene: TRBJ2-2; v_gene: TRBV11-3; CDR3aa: CASSLMPGPNTGELFF
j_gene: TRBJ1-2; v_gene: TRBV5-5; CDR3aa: CASSLGPGQFYGYTF
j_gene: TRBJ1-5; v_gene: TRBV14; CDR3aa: CASSQDGQGVPNQPQHF
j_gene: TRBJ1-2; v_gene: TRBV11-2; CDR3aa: CASSTGQGGAYGYTF
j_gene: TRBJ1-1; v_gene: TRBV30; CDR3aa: CAWSEMRNTEAFF
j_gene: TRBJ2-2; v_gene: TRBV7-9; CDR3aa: CASFGEPNTGELFF
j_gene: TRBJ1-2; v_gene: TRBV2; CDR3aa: CASSEARGGSGYTF
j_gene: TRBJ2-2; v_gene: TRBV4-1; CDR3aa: CASRTRLLNTGELFF
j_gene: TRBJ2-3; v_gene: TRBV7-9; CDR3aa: CASSSPHGVAGGLSDTQYF
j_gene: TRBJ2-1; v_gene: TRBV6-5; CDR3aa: CASSYSRANEQFF
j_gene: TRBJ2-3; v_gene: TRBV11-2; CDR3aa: CASTSGHTQYF
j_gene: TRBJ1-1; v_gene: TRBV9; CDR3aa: CASSASGEANTEAFF
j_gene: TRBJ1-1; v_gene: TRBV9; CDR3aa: CASSVTGQQNTEAFF
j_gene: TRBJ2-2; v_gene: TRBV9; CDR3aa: CASSVRGSGELFF
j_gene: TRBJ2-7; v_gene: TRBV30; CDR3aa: CAWSVAAGGEQYF
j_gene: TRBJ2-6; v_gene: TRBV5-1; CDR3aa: CASSLPGPPDVLTF
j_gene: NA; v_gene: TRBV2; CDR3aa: CASRDTRSYEQYF
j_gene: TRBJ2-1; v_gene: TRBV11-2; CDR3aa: CASSLGGGSYNEQFF
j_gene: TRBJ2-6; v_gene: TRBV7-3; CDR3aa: CASSSSGANVLTF
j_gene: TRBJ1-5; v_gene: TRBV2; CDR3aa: CASSSSRGYQPQHF
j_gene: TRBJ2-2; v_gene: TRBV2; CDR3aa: CASRANPNTGELFF
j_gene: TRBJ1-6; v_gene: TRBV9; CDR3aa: CASSQTGGASPLHF
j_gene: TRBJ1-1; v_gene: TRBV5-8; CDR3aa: CASSPNRQVYSTEAFF
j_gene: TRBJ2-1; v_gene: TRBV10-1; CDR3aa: CASSESPSGINEQFF
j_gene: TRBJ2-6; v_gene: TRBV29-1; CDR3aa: CSVETGDSGANVLTF
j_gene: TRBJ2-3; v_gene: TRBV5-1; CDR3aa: CASSLFARSTDTQYF
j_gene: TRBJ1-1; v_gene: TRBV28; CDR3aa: CASRQTGGGRTEAFF
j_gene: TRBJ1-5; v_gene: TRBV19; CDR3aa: CASSTRQVISNQPQHF
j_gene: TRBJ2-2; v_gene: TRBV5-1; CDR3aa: CASSLDVMSGELFF
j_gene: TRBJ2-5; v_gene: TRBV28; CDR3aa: CASSDSRVSETQYF